The present T cell receptor beta chain was sequenced within a study of T-cell reconstitution after alpha-beta-depleted transplantation in children. This clonotype was picked up many times. A TCRbeta library incorporating unique molecular identifiers was prepared. TCRdb reprocessed the PCR reads via MiXCR and lists one record per CDR3 protein. The data contain more than 500,000 distinct CDR3 sequences, 11% of them singletons. CDR3 size: 15 residues. The V gene lost 4 bases and the J gene lost 3 bases, with 16 bases spanning the gap. Per germline, CDR1 SGHKS and CDR2 YYEKEE (reference sequence). The TCR was taken from a female patient between 2 and 15 years old who had a stem cell transplant for aplastic anemia, so the T cells may come from the graft donor. The chain joins TRBV5-5 to TRBJ2-5; a weak D match, TRBD2 (5 bases). Sequenced material: PBMCs, mostly from graft donor cells, taken 180 days after TCRalphabeta/CD19-depleted stem cell transplant. This CDR3 reads CASSPIRGWEETQYF. CDR3 coding DNA: TGTGCCAGCAGCCCTATCCGGGGTTGGGAAGAGACCCAGTACTTC. Together with reference TRBV5-5 and TRBJ2-5, the CDR3 gives the full variable domain: DAGVTQSPTHLIKTRGQQVTLRCSPISGHKSVSWYQQVLGQGPQFIFQYYEKEERGRGNFPDRFSARQFPNYSSELNVNALLLGDSALYLCASSPIRGWEETQYFGPGTRLLVL.